Below are 16 T cell receptor beta chains sequenced from a single sample in a study of control samples from healthy donors and cancer patients. Method: immunoSEQ multiplex PCR; TCRdb's copy keeps in-frame clones and lacks some. This sample has 130,000 or so clones, with approximately 90% found just once. The specimen sequenced was blood. The source is a man aged 50-60 years in good health.

The chain combines TRBV5-1 with TRBJ1-1, with D tentatively TRBD1 (6 bases). The length of the CDR3 is 13 residues. The V gene's germline CDR1 is SGHRS and CDR2 YFSETQ. V dropped 4 bases and J dropped 8 bases, with 15 bases sitting between them. CDR3 nucleotides: TGCGCCAGCAGCCTAGAGGGAGACAGGGAAGCTTTCTTT. It translates to CASSLEGDREAFF.

This sequence joins TRBV5-1 and TRBJ2-3; a weak D match, TRBD1 (6 bases). V was clipped by 4 bases and J by 2 bases, with 11 bases between them. CDR1 and CDR2 (germline): SGHRS, YFSETQ. This CDR3 spans 14 amino acids. The CDR3 nucleotides are TGCGCCAGCAGCGAACAGGGTGACACAGATACGCAGTATTTT. As protein: CASSEQGDTDTQYF. The full variable domain, rest sourced from reference TRBV5-1 and TRBJ2-3, is KAGVTQTPRYLIKTRGQQVTLSCSPISGHRSVSWYQQTPGQGLQFLFEYFSETQRNKGNFPGRFSGRQFSNSRSEMNVSTLELGDSALYLCASSEQGDTDTQYFGPGTRLTVL.

The genes are TRBV28 and TRBJ1-5; D perhaps matches TRBD1 (5 bases). The CDR3 totals 17 residues. Germline-derived CDR1 and CDR2 are MDHEN and SYDVKM. V was clipped by 7 bases and J by 7 bases, with 26 bases between them. The CDR3 region is CASIVKEDRGRGQPQHF. As DNA, the CDR3 is TGTGCCAGCATCGTTAAGGAGGATAGGGGCAGAGGGCAGCCCCAGCATTTT.

The chain is built from TRBV4-2 and TRBJ2-7, with D uncertain. With 0 bases removed from V and 2 bases from J, the gap between germline ends came to 17 bases. This CDR3 comprises 17 residues. Germline loops: CDR1 LGHNA, CDR2 YNFKEQ. The CDR3 protein is CASSQDGLGKTTYEQYF. CDR3 sequence (DNA): TGTGCCAGCAGCCAAGATGGCCTAGGGAAAACCACCTACGAGCAGTACTTC.

This chain joins TRBV5-6 and TRBJ1-2; 7 positions agree with TRBD1. The CDR3 contains 15 residues. The J segment lost 5 bases and the V segment lost 4 bases, leaving 11 bases of the junction unmatched. Germline CDR1 SGHDT, CDR2 YYEEEE. As DNA, the CDR3 is TGTGCCAGCAGCCACAGGGGTTCTGCTTTTTATGGCTACACCTTC. It yields the protein CASSHRGSAFYGYTF.

The chain employs TRBV7-3 and TRBJ2-2; D unresolved. CDR1 SGHTA and CDR2 FQGTGA come from the germline V gene. V lost 2 bases and J 3 bases, leaving 4 bases between the germline ends. The CDR3 consists of 13 residues. The DNA for the CDR3 is TGTGCCAGCAGCTTAGGTTACACCGGGGAGCTGTTTTTT. Translating gives CASSLGYTGELFF.

The V call is TRBV30, the J call TRBJ2-7; D uncertain. Trimming cost V 1 base and J 2 bases, with 6 bases left between them. The CDR3 extends over 12 amino acids. Looked up from germline, CDR1 is GTSNPN and CDR2 is SVGIG (reference sequence). Here the CDR3 DNA reads TGTGCCTGGAGTGCGAGCACCTACGAGCAGTACTTC. Amino acids: CAWSASTYEQYF.

The V and J genes are TRBV7-8 and TRBJ1-4; D remains ambiguous. CDR3 length: 14 amino acids. The germline V and J ends were trimmed by 5 bases and 3 bases, with 10 bases remaining between them. CDR1 is SGHVS, CDR2 FQNEAQ, per germline. The CDR3 DNA sequence: TGTGCCAGCAGCCGAAACGGGGCTAATGAAAAACTGTTTTTT. The encoded protein is CASSRNGANEKLFF.

In its sample, this clone was seen once. The chain employs TRBV6-5 and TRBJ1-5, with 10 bases matching TRBD1. J lost 3 bases, V lost 6 bases, and 5 bases had no gene match. Germline V gene data show CDR1 as MNHEY and CDR2 as SVGAGI. The CDR3 covers 15 residues. The CDR3 nucleotides are TGTGCCAGCAGACCCGGGACAGGGGTCAATCAGCCCCAGCATTTT. It encodes CASRPGTGVNQPQHF.

The J gene is TRBJ2-5, the V gene TRBV6-5; D unclear. Germline-derived CDR1 and CDR2 are MNHEY and SVGAGI. The CDR3 is 13 residues long. The ends were cut back, 2 bases at V and 5 bases at J, with 9 bases in the middle. The CDR3 reads CASSYGVHETQYF. CDR3 nucleotides: TGTGCCAGCAGTTACGGGGTCCACGAGACCCAGTACTTC.

The V call is TRBV4-1, the J call TRBJ2-5; TRBD1 or TRBD2 may be the D gene (5 bases each). Trimming shortened V by 4 bases and J by 3 bases, and 15 bases separated the two germline ends. The CDR3 consists of 15 residues. Per the germline V gene, CDR1 is MGHRA and CDR2 is YSYEKL. The CDR3: CASSPEGSREETQYF. CDR3 nucleotide sequence: TGCGCCAGCAGCCCCGAAGGGAGCAGGGAAGAGACCCAGTACTTC.

CDR3 DNA sequence: TGTGCCAGCAGCTTGGTACCTAGACGGGATGGCTACACCTTC. This gives the protein CASSLVPRRDGYTF. The J gene is TRBJ1-2, the V gene TRBV5-4; no reliable D call. The CDR3 extends over 14 amino acids. V was cut by 0 bases and J by 6 bases, with 12 bases left in between. In germline, CDR1 is SGHNT, CDR2 YYREEE (reference sequence).

The rearrangement links TRBV19 to TRBJ2-2; 9 bases align to TRBD1. The CDR3 loop spans 16 amino acids. Trimming cost V 6 bases and J 1 base; bases outside gene matches: 6. Per germline, CDR1 LNHDA and CDR2 SQIVND (reference sequence). The CDR3 nucleotides read TGTGCCAGTAGGGACCCGGACAGGGGGAACACCGGGGAGCTGTTTTTT. This sequence encodes CASRDPDRGNTGELFF.

The chain has TRBV10-3 and TRBJ1-3; D remains ambiguous. CDR1 and CDR2 (germline): ENHRY, SYGVKD. With 2 bases removed from V and 0 bases from J, the gap between germline ends came to 8 bases. The CDR3 contains 15 residues. CDR3 sequence: CAISETGDSGNTIYF. The CDR3 DNA reads as TGTGCCATCAGTGAGACGGGAGACTCTGGAAACACCATATATTTT.

DNA of the CDR3: TGTGCCAGCAGCTTCCGGGACAGGGGGCCCACCGGGGAGCTGTTTTTT. Amino acid sequence: CASSFRDRGPTGELFF. The genes are TRBV5-4 and TRBJ2-2, with 12 bases identical to TRBD1. CDR3 length: 16 amino acids. The V gene end was trimmed by 2 bases and the J gene end by 4 bases; junction bases not matched to a gene: 3. Germline assignment: CDR1 SGHNT and CDR2 YYREEE (reference sequence).

This sequence joins TRBV30 and TRBJ1-4; D remains unclear. The CDR3 is 13 residues long. Germline CDR1 is GTSNPN and CDR2 is SVGIG (reference sequence). V dropped 0 bases and J dropped 3 bases, with 5 bases sitting between them. CDR3 in DNA: TGTGCCTGGAGTGTACTATCTAATGAAAAACTGTTTTTT. This translates into CAWSVLSNEKLFF.